The text below deals with one T cell receptor (beta chain). Its antigen is not known. The data were taken from a study of cytomegalovirus exposure and HLA in healthy donors. This PCR relied on a set of 60 Vbeta primers and 13 Jbeta primers. The table came from immunoSEQ multiplex PCR; TCRdb's copy has only in-frame clones and leaves some out. The table records around 59,000 clones, about 80% of them present only once. General observations from the study: TCR beta sequences reportedly predicted the HLA-A and HLA-B alleles of most subjects accurately.

No record was made of this donor's CMV serostatus. This CDR3 contains 14 residues. Germline-derived CDR1 and CDR2 are MNHNS and SASEGT. V was pared by 7 bases and J by 2 bases, with 15 bases between. Material: PBMCs. The TCR sequence derives from a human donor in good health. The gene calls are TRBV6-1 and TRBJ2-7; weak D call: TRBD2 (5 bases). The CDR3 DNA follows: TGTGCCAGCACGGGAAAGGACGGAACCTACGAGCAGTACTTC. It codes for CASTGKDGTYEQYF.